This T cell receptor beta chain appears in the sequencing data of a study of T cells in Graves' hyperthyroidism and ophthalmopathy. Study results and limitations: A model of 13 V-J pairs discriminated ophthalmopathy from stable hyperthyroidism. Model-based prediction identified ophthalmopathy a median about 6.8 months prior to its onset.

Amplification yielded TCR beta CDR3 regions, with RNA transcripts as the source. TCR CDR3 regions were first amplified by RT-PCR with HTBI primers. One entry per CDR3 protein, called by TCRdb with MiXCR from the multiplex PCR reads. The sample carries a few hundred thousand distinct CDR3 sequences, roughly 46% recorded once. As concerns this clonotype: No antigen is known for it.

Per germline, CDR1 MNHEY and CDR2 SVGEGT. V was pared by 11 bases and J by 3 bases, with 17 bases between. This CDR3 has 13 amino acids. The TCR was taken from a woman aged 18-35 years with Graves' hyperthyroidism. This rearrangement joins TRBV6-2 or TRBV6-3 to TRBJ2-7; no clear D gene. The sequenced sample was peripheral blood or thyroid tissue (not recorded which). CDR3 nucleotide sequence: TGTGCCGGTATAATGGGATTCGGCTACGAGCAGTACTTC. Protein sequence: CAGIMGFGYEQYF.